The sequence of this T cell receptor (beta chain) was determined in a study of T cell responses to AZD1222 COVID-19 vaccine. Study results and limitations: Just six AZD1222 recipients tested seropositive at baseline. Across the whole spike, CD4 TCRs peaked at regions 160-218 and 743-854.

The CDR3 consists of 15 residues. Trimming removed 2 bases from V and 3 bases from J, with 11 bases in between. Per germline, CDR1 KGHSH and CDR2 LQKENI. For this clone: Its target is unknown.

TCRdb's copy holds only in-frame clones and misses some; the assay was immunoSEQ multiplex PCR. Of over 50,000 clones in the sample, around 85% were seen once. The receptor was derived from an adult who received the AZD1222 COVID-19 vaccine. V and J are TRBV18 and TRBJ2-1, with TRBD2 as a possible D gene (6 bases). Sequences were derived from peripheral blood, sampled 28 days after the second AZD1222 dose. Written as DNA, the CDR3 is TGTGCCAGCTCACCAATGCTAGCGAGCTACAATGAGCAGTTCTTC. This codes for CASSPMLASYNEQFF.